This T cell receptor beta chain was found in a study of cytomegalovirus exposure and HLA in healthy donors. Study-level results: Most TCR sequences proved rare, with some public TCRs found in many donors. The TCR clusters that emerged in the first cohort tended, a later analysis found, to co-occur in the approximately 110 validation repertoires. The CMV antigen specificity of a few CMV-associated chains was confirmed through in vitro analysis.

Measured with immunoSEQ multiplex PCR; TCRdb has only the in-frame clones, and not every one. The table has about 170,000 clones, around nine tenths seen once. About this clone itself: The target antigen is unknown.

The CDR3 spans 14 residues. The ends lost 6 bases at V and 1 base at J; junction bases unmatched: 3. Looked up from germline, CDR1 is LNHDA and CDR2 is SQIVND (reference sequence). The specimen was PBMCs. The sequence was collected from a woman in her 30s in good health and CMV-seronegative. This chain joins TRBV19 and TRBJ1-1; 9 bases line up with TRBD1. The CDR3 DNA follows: TGTGCCAGTAGCAACAGGGGGCGGAACACTGAAGCTTTCTTT. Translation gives CASSNRGRNTEAFF.